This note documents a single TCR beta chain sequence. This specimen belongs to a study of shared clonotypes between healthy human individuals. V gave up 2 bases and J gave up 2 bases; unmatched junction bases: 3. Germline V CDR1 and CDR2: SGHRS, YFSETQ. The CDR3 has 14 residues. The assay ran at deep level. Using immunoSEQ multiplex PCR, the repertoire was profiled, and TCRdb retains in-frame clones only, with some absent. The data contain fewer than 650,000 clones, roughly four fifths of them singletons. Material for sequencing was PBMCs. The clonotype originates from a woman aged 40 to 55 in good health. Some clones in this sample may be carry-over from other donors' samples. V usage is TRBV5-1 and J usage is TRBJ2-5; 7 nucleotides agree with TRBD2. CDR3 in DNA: TGCGCCAGCAGCTTCGCGGGAGTGCAAGAGACCCAGTACTTC. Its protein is CASSFAGVQETQYF.